This T cell receptor beta chain was identified during a study of tissue T cells after allogeneic stem cell transplantation. Study in general: Patients with graft-versus-host disease had grafts: four unmodified, three CD34-selected and T-cell-depleted.

Findings and limits, study-wide: Tissue-detected TCR repertoire was only partly captured by blood and spleen T cells. Motif-based clustering found tissue-specific repertoire signatures shared across patients, though few clones were shared.

With respect to this clone: Its cognate antigen is unknown.

Enrolled prospectively were adult allogeneic hematopoietic cell transplant recipients whose graft-versus-host disease was steroid-refractory. V lost 3 bases, J lost 4 bases, and 15 bases lay in between. This CDR3 contains 15 residues. Germline CDR1 and CDR2: MDHEN and SYDVKM. CDR3 sequences, V/J genes, frequencies and template counts came from survey-depth TCRbeta sequencing. The table came from immunoSEQ multiplex PCR; TCRdb's copy has only in-frame clones and leaves some out. Of 1,500 to 2,000 clones in the sample, roughly 80% were seen once. The J gene is TRBJ1-2, the V gene TRBV28; possible D gene TRBD1, 5 bases. This TCR was sampled from a male patient aged 60 or older with steroid-refractory graft-versus-host disease after an allogeneic stem cell transplant. Some T cells may originate from the graft donor. The sequenced sample was stomach tissue, obtained at autopsy. For the CDR3, the DNA is TGTGCCAGCAGTTTTTTGGGGGGAGGAAGCTATGGCTACACCTTC. As protein: CASSFLGGGSYGYTF.